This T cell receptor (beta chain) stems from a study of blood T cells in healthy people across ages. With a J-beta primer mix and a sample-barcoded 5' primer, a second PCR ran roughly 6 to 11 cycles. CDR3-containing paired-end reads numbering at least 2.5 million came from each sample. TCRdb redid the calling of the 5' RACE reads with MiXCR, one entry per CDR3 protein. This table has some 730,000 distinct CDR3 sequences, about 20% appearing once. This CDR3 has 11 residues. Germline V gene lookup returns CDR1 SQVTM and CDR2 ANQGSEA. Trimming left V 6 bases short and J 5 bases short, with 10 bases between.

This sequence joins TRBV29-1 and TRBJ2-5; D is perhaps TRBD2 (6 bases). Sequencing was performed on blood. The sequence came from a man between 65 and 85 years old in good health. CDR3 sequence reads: CSVRDFETQYF. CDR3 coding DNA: TGCAGCGTCCGGGACTTTGAGACCCAGTACTTC.